The 5 T cell receptor beta chains below all came from one sample that was sequenced in a study of blood T cell repertoires in COVID-19. TCRdb's table, derived via immunoSEQ multiplex PCR, lists solely in-frame clones and lacks some. Of 110,000 to 150,000 clones in the sample, around 90% were seen once. The sample comprised peripheral blood. These TCRs come from a woman aged 55 to 70 with acute or convalescent COVID-19.

This clone has just a few counts. The DNA for the CDR3 is TGTGCCAGCAGAGGGACAGGGGGTAGCTCTGGCTACACCTTC. Residues: CASRGTGGSSGYTF. This sequence joins TRBV27 and TRBJ1-2; 11 nucleotides align to TRBD1. Germline assignment: CDR1 MNHEY and CDR2 SMNVEV (reference sequence). J was trimmed by 7 bases and V by 6 bases; bases with no gene match: 7. The CDR3 runs to 14 residues.

This clone has a single count. For the CDR3, the DNA is TGTGCCATCAGTGAGTCAGCGGGGCAAGAGACCCAGTACTTC. Amino acid sequence: CAISESAGQETQYF. The gene calls are TRBV10-3 and TRBJ2-5; TRBD2 aligns across 7 bases. Trimming removed 0 bases from V and 2 bases from J; junction bases left unmatched: 0. The CDR3 runs 14 residues. CDR1 is ENHRY, CDR2 SYGVKD, per germline.

This clone was recorded only once. This chain connects TRBV19 to TRBJ2-3; D possibly corresponds to TRBD2 (6 bases). V was pared by 5 bases and J by 3 bases, with 12 bases between. CDR1 is LNHDA, CDR2 SQIVND, per germline (reference sequence). The CDR3 spans 14 residues. DNA for the CDR3: TGTGCCAGTAGTGCGGATGGAGGGACAGATACGCAGTATTTT. Translating gives CASSADGGTDTQYF.

The chain has TRBV7-9 and TRBJ2-1; TRBD2 matches at 7 bases. The CDR3 has 12 residues. V lost 5 bases to trimming and J lost 11 bases; unmatched junction nucleotides: 6. Germline-derived CDR1 and CDR2 are SEHNR and FQNEAQ (reference sequence). CDR3 nucleotide sequence: TGTGCCAGCAGCAATGACGGGGGGAAGCAGTTCTTC. The encoded protein is CASSNDGGKQFF.

This clone has just one count. The gene calls are TRBV9 and TRBJ1-1; weak D call: TRBD1 (5 bases). V was pared by 4 bases and J by 2 bases, with 15 bases between. Germline assignment: CDR1 SGDLS and CDR2 YYNGEE. This CDR3 has 15 residues. CDR3 residues: CASSPQGHQNTEAFF. The CDR3 DNA reads as TGTGCCAGCAGCCCCCAGGGCCACCAAAACACTGAAGCTTTCTTT.